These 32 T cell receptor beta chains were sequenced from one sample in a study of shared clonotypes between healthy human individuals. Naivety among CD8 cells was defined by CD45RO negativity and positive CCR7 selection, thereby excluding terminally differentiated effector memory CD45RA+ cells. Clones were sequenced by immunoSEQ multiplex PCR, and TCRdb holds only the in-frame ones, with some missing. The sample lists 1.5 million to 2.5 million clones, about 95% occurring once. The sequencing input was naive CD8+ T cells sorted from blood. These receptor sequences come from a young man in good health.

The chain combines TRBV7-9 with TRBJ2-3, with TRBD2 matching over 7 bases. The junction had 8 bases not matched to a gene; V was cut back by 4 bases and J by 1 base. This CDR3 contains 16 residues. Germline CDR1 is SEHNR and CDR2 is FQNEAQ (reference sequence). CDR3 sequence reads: CASSSSGGGRTDTQYF. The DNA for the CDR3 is TGTGCCAGCAGCTCCTCTGGCGGGGGACGCACAGATACGCAGTATTTT.

The CDR3 loop is CASSEAGDEQFF. Here the CDR3 DNA reads TGTGCCAGCAGTGAAGCTGGCGATGAGCAGTTCTTC. J is TRBJ2-1 and V is TRBV2; D unresolved. Deletions cut 0 bases from V and 8 bases from J, with 5 bases between. The CDR3 loop spans 12 amino acids. In germline, CDR1 is SNHLY, CDR2 FYNNEI. Filled out from reference TRBV2 and TRBJ2-1, the complete variable domain reads EPEVTQTPSHQVTQMGQEVILRCVPISNHLYFYWYRQILGQKVEFLVSFYNNEISEKSEIFDDQFSVERPDGSNFTLKIRSTKLEDSAMYFCASSEAGDEQFFGPGTRLTVL.

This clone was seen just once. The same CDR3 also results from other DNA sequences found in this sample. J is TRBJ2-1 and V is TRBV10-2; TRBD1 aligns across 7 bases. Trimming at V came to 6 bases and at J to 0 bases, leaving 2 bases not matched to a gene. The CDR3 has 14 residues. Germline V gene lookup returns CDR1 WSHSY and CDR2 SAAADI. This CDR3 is CASRDRSSYNEQFF. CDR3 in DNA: TGCGCCAGCAGGGACAGGTCCTCCTACAATGAGCAGTTCTTC.

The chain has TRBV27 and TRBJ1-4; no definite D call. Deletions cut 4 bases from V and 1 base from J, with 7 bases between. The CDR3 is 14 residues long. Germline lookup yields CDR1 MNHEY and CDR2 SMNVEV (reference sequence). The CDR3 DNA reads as TGTGCCAGCAGTTCAATCCAAACTAATGAAAAACTGTTTTTT. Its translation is CASSSIQTNEKLFF.

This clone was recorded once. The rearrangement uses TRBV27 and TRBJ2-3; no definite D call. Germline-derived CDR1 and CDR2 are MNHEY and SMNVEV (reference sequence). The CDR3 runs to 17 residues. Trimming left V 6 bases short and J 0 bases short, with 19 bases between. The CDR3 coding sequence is TGTGCCAGCAGCTCCCTGGCTAGGTCTAGGAGCACAGATACGCAGTATTTT. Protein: CASSSLARSRSTDTQYF.

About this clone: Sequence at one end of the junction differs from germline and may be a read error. CDR3 nucleotides: TGTGCCAGCAGTTACGTGGGGAACCCTGAAGCTTTCTTT. This sequence encodes CASSYVGNPEAFF. The chain is built from TRBV6-5 and TRBJ1-1; unclear D gene. The CDR3 is 13 residues long. The germline V gene encodes CDR1 MNHEY and CDR2 SVGAGI.

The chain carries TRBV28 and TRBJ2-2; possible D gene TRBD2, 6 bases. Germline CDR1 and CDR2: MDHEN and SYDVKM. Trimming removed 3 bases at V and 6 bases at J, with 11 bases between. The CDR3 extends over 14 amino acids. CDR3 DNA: TGTGCCAGCAGTTTTGGCGGGGAGGCCGGGGAGCTGTTTTTT. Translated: CASSFGGEAGELFF.

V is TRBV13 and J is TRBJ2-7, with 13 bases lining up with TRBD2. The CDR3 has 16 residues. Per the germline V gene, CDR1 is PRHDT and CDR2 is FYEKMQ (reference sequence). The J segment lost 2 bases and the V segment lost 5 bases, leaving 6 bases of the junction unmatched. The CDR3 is CASSKGLAGIPYEQYF. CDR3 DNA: TGTGCCAGCAGCAAGGGACTAGCGGGAATACCCTACGAGCAGTACTTC.

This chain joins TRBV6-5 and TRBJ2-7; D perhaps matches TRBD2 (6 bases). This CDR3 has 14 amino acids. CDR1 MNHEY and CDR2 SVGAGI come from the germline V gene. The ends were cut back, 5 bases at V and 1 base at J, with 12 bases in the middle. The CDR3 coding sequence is TGTGCCAGCAGTGGGGGACTGCCGTCCTACGAGCAGTACTTC. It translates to CASSGGLPSYEQYF.

The CDR3 region has the DNA TGTGCCAGCTCACCACCGGTTGGGGACCTCTACGAGCAGTACTTC. Protein product: CASSPPVGDLYEQYF. The V gene is TRBV18, the J gene TRBJ2-7; D assignment may be TRBD1 or TRBD2 (5 bases each). V was shortened by 0 bases and J by 3 bases, with 12 bases between the two germline ends. Germline V gene lookup returns CDR1 KGHSH and CDR2 LQKENI. The CDR3 runs to 15 residues.

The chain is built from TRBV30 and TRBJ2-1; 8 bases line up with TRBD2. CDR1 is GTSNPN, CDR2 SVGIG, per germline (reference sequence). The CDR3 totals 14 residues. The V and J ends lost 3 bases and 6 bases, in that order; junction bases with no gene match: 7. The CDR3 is CAWSPGRGGNEQFF. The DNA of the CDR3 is TGTGCCTGGAGCCCCGGTCGGGGGGGCAATGAGCAGTTCTTC.

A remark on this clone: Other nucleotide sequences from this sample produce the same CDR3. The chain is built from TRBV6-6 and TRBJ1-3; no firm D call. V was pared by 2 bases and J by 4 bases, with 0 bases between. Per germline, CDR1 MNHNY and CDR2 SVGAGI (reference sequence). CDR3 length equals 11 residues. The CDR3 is CASSYGNTIYF. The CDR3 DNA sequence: TGTGCCAGCAGTTACGGAAACACCATATATTTT.

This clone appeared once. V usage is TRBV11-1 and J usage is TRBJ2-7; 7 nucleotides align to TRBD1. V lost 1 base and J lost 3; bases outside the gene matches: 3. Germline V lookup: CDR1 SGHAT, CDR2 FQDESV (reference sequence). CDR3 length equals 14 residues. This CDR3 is CASSLGQGFYEQYF. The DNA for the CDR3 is TGTGCCAGCAGCTTAGGACAGGGTTTCTACGAGCAGTACTTC.

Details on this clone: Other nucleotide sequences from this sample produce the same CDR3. The CDR3 nucleotides read TGCGCCAGCAGCCAAGAATTGGGATACGAGCAGTACTTC. It codes for CASSQELGYEQYF. V and J are TRBV4-1 and TRBJ2-7; D is unclear. The ends were cut back, 0 bases at V and 4 bases at J, with 7 bases in the middle. This CDR3 region has 13 residues. From germline, CDR1 is MGHRA and CDR2 YSYEKL.

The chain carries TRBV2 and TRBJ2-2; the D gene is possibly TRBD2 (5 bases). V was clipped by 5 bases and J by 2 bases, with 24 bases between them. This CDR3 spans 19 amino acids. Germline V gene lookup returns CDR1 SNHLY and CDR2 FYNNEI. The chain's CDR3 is CASSFETEGHTTNTGELFF. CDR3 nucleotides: TGTGCCAGCAGTTTTGAAACCGAGGGCCACACTACAAACACCGGGGAGCTGTTTTTT.

The CDR3 protein is CASSLTVVDTEAFF. The DNA of the CDR3 is TGCGCCAGCAGCTTGACAGTGGTCGACACTGAAGCTTTCTTT. The V gene is TRBV5-1, the J gene TRBJ1-1, with no clear D. Trimming took 1 base from V and 3 from J, leaving 10 bases between them. The germline V gene encodes CDR1 SGHRS and CDR2 YFSETQ. This CDR3 has 14 amino acids. Looking up the rest from reference TRBV5-1 and TRBJ1-1 gives the full variable domain: KAGVTQTPRYLIKTRGQQVTLSCSPISGHRSVSWYQQTPGQGLQFLFEYFSETQRNKGNFPGRFSGRQFSNSRSEMNVSTLELGDSALYLCASSLTVVDTEAFFGQGTRLTVV.

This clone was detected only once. This CDR3 is CASSSPGHYGYTF. The DNA for the CDR3 is TGTGCCAGCAGTTCGCCCGGTCACTATGGCTACACCTTC. The chain recombines TRBV27 with TRBJ1-2; D unclear. Germline V gene sequence: CDR1 MNHEY, CDR2 SMNVEV (reference sequence). The CDR3 covers 13 residues. V was clipped by 4 bases and J by 3 bases, with 9 bases between them.

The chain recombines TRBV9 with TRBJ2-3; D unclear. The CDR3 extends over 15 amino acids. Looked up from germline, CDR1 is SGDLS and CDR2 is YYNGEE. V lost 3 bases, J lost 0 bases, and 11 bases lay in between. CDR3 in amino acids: CASSALVGSTDTQYF. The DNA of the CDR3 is TGTGCCAGCAGCGCCCTCGTCGGTAGCACAGATACGCAGTATTTT.

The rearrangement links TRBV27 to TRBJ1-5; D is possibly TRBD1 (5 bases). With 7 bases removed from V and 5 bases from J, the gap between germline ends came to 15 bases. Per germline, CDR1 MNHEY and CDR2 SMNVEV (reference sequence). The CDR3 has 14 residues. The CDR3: CASTQVGGDQPQHF. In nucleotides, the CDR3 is TGTGCCAGCACCCAGGTTGGGGGGGATCAGCCCCAGCATTTT.

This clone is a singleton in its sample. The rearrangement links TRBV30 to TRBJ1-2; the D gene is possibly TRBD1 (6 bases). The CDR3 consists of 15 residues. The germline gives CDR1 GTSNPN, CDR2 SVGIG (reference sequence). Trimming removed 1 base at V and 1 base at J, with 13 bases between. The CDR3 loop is CAWSEGAGDNYGYTF. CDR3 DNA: TGTGCCTGGAGTGAAGGGGCAGGGGATAACTATGGCTACACCTTC.

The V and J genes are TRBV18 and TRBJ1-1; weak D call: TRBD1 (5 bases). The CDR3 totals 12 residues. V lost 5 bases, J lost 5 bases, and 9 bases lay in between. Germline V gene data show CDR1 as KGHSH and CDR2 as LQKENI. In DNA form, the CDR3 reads TGTGCCAGCTCAATTCAGGGAACTGAAGCTTTCTTT. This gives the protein CASSIQGTEAFF.

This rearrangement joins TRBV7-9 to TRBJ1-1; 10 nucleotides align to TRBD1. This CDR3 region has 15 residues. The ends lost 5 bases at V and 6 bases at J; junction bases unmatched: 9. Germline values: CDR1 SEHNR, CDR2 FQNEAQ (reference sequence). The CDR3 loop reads CASSTRDRGAPEAFF. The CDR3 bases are TGTGCCAGCAGCACGCGGGACAGGGGAGCCCCTGAAGCTTTCTTT.

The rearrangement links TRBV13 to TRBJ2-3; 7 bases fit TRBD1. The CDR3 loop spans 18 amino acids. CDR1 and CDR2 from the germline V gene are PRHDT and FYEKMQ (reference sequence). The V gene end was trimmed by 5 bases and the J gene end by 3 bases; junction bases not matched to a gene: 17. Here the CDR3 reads CASSLHPRGPGGTDTQYF. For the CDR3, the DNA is TGTGCCAGCAGCCTCCACCCCCGGGGCCCAGGGGGTACAGATACGCAGTATTTT.

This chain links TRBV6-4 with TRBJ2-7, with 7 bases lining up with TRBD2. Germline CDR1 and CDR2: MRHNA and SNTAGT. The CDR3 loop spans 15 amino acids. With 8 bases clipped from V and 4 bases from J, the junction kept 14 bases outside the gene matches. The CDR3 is CASRKHGGSTYEQYF. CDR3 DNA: TGTGCCAGCCGGAAGCACGGCGGGAGTACATACGAGCAGTACTTC.

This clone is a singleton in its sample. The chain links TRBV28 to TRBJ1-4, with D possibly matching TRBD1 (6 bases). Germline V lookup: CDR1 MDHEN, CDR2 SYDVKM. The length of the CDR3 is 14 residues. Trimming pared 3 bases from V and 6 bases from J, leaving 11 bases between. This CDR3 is CASSFRAGDEKLFF. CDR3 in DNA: TGTGCCAGCAGTTTTAGGGCAGGGGATGAAAAACTGTTTTTT.

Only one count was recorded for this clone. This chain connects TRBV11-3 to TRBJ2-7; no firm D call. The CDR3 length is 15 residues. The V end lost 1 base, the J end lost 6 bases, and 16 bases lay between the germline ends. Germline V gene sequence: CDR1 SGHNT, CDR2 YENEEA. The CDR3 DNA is TGTGCCAGCAGCTTAGCTCCGGTCCCCCTCGGCGAGCAGTACTTC. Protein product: CASSLAPVPLGEQYF. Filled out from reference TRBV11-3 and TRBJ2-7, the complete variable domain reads EAGVVQSPRYKIIEKKQPVAFWCNPISGHNTLYWYLQNLGQGPELLIRYENEEAVDDSQLPKDRFSAERLKGVDSTLKIQPAELGDSAVYLCASSLAPVPLGEQYFGPGTRLTVT.

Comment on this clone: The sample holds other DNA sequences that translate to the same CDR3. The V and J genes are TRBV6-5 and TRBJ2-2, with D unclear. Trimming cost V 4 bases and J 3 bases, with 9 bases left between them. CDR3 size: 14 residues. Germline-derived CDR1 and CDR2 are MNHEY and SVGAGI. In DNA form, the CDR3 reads TGTGCCAGCAGTTTCAGTGGGGACACCGGGGAGCTGTTTTTT. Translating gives CASSFSGDTGELFF.

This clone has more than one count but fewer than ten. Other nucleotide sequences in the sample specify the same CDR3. CDR3 coding DNA: TGTGCCAGCAGTTACGGAGAGACCCAGTACTTC. As protein: CASSYGETQYF. V and J are TRBV6-6 and TRBJ2-5, with no clear D. This CDR3 comprises 11 residues. Per the germline V gene, CDR1 is MNHNY and CDR2 is SVGAGI (reference sequence). V shed 2 bases and J shed 4 bases, with 2 bases lying between them.

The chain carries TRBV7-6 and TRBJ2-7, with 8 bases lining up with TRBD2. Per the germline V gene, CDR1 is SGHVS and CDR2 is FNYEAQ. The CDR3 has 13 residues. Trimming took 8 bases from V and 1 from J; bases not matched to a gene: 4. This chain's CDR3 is CASAAGGSYEQYF. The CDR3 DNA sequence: TGTGCCAGCGCGGCGGGAGGATCCTACGAGCAGTACTTC.

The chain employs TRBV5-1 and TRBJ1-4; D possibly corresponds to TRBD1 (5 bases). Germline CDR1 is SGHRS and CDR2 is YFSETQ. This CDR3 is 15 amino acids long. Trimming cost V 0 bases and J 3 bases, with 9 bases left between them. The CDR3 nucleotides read TGCGCCAGCAGCTTGGGGGGCTTTTCTAATGAAAAACTGTTTTTT. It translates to CASSLGGFSNEKLFF.

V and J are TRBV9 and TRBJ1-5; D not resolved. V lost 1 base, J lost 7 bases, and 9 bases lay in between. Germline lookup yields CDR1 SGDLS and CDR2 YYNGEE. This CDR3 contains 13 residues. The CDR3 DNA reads TGTGCCAGCAGCGTAACGCCGTCGCAGCCCCAGCATTTT. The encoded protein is CASSVTPSQPQHF.

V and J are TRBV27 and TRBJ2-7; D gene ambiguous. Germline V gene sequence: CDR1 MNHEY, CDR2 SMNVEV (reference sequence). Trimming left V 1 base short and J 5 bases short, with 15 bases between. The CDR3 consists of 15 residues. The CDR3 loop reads CASSLLAGTPDEQYF. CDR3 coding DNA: TGTGCCAGCAGTTTATTAGCAGGAACTCCTGACGAGCAGTACTTC.